The 28 T cell receptor beta chains below all came from one sample that was sequenced in a study of T-cell memory formation after mild COVID-19. TCRdb independently ran MiXCR on the 5' RACE reads; one entry per CDR3 protein. The sample has 470,000 or so distinct CDR3 sequences, under 20% seen once; the top ten hold 20% to 25%. Material: PBMCs or a T cell subset sorted from them (not recorded which). Receptors originate from a man aged 18-30 years who had mild COVID-19 (a few samples of this study predate the infection). Cell type and time point are not known.

This clonotype occurred a few times. The rearrangement uses TRBV7-2 and TRBJ2-7; 12 bases line up with TRBD2. Looked up from germline, CDR1 is SGHTA and CDR2 is FQGNSA. V dropped 0 bases and J dropped 3; count of bases not matched to a gene: 3. This CDR3 comprises 16 residues. The CDR3 coding sequence is TGTGCCAGCAGCTTAGCCGCTAGCGGGGGGGACTACGAGCAGTACTTC. Its protein product is CASSLAASGGDYEQYF. The whole variable domain, filled in from reference TRBV7-2 and TRBJ2-7, reads GAGVSQSPSNKVTEKGKDVELRCDPISGHTALYWYRQSLGQGLEFLIYFQGNSAPDKSGLPSDRFSAERTGGSVSTLTIQRTQQEDSAVYLCASSLAASGGDYEQYFGPGTRLTVT.

The rearrangement uses TRBV7-2 and TRBJ1-2; D perhaps matches TRBD1 (5 bases). Germline assignment: CDR1 SGHTA and CDR2 FQGNSA. This CDR3 has 16 amino acids. V gave up 1 base and J gave up 5 bases, with 17 bases separating them. The CDR3 bases are TGTGCCAGCAGCTTAGTGGGAGGGGCTTGGAAATATGGCTACACCTTC. This codes for CASSLVGGAWKYGYTF. The whole variable domain, filled in from reference TRBV7-2 and TRBJ1-2, reads GAGVSQSPSNKVTEKGKDVELRCDPISGHTALYWYRQSLGQGLEFLIYFQGNSAPDKSGLPSDRFSAERTGGSVSTLTIQRTQQEDSAVYLCASSLVGGAWKYGYTFGSGTRLTVV.

This rearrangement joins TRBV20-1 to TRBJ2-3; TRBD2 might be the D (5 bases). The V gene's germline CDR1 is DFQATT and CDR2 SNEGSKA (reference sequence). The V end lost 2 bases, the J end lost 0 bases, and 12 bases lay between the germline ends. This CDR3 region has 15 residues. The CDR3 here is CSARPTRESTDTQYF. DNA of the CDR3: TGCAGTGCTAGACCAACTCGGGAAAGCACAGATACGCAGTATTTT.

V gene TRBV7-2 combines with J gene TRBJ2-3; 8 nucleotides match TRBD2. There are 15 residues in the CDR3. V lost 5 bases, J lost 4 bases, and 8 bases stayed unmatched. Germline loops: CDR1 SGHTA, CDR2 FQGNSA. CDR3 loop: CASSRRLGGADTQYF. The CDR3 DNA is TGTGCCAGCAGCCGGAGACTCGGGGGGGCAGATACGCAGTATTTT. The full variable domain, its missing parts supplied by reference TRBV7-2 and TRBJ2-3, is GAGVSQSPSNKVTEKGKDVELRCDPISGHTALYWYRQSLGQGLEFLIYFQGNSAPDKSGLPSDRFSAERTGGSVSTLTIQRTQQEDSAVYLCASSRRLGGADTQYFGPGTRLTVL.

This clonotype has a handful of counts. V usage is TRBV20-1 and J usage is TRBJ1-5; D is perhaps TRBD1 (5 bases). V gave up 1 base and J gave up 0 bases, with 13 bases separating them. CDR1 and CDR2 from the germline V gene are DFQATT and SNEGSKA (reference sequence). The CDR3 totals 16 residues. CDR3 sequence reads: CSARVPGHHSNQPQHF. The CDR3 nucleotides read TGCAGTGCTAGAGTGCCAGGGCATCATAGCAATCAGCCCCAGCATTTT.

The CDR3 DNA reads as TGTGCCAGCACTTGGGGGAGGACTAGCGTAAGCACAGATACGCAGTATTTT. Protein: CASTWGRTSVSTDTQYF. The gene calls are TRBV2 and TRBJ2-3; TRBD2 agrees at 9 bases. The germline V gene encodes CDR1 SNHLY and CDR2 FYNNEI. This CDR3 comprises 17 residues. V trimming: 7 bases; J trimming: 0 bases; junction bases outside the gene matches: 11.

This clonotype was detected only a few times. The chain is built from TRBV20-1 and TRBJ1-6; D possibly corresponds to TRBD1 (5 bases). Deletions cut 3 bases from V and 5 bases from J, with 14 bases between. Germline CDR1 reads DFQATT; CDR2 reads SNEGSKA (reference sequence). This CDR3 has 15 amino acids. The CDR3 DNA sequence: TGCAGTGCTAGGGTTACCGGGGGAAATAATTCACCCCTCCACTTT. It encodes CSARVTGGNNSPLHF.

This clonotype was counted only a few times. The chain employs TRBV20-1 and TRBJ2-2; D is uncertain. The CDR3 sequence is 15 residues long. Trimming cost V 0 bases and J 0 bases, with 8 bases left between them. Germline V lookup: CDR1 DFQATT, CDR2 SNEGSKA (reference sequence). The CDR3 DNA sequence: TGCAGTGCTAGAGACCTAGAATCGAACACCGGGGAGCTGTTTTTT. As protein: CSARDLESNTGELFF.

This chain connects TRBV4-1 to TRBJ1-1; D not resolved. V shed 5 bases and J shed 0 bases, with 10 bases lying between them. CDR1 is MGHRA and CDR2 is YSYEKL in the germline V gene. The CDR3 is 14 amino acids. CDR3 in DNA: TGCGCCAGCAGCGGACGAACGATGAACACTGAAGCTTTCTTT. It translates to CASSGRTMNTEAFF.

This clonotype was observed at least ten times. The chain carries TRBV7-3 and TRBJ1-2, with no clear D. Per the germline V gene, CDR1 is SGHTA and CDR2 is FQGTGA. Between the trimmed V and J ends, which lost 5 bases and 3 bases, there was a span of 22 bases. The CDR3 length is 17 residues. The DNA of the CDR3 is TGTGCCAGCAGCCCCACTCCTACAACCGCTCTTGACTATGGCTACACCTTC. Amino acid sequence: CASSPTPTTALDYGYTF.

This clonotype was detected a few times. The chain employs TRBV29-1 and TRBJ1-1; TRBD1 might be the D (6 bases). This CDR3 has 13 residues. The germline gives CDR1 SQVTM, CDR2 ANQGSEA. The V gene lost 3 bases and the J gene lost 11 bases, with 19 bases spanning the gap. CDR3 amino acids: CSVDGGFGRKAFF. CDR3 coding DNA: TGCAGCGTTGATGGGGGCTTCGGAAGGAAGGCTTTCTTT. The full variable domain, in which reference TRBV29-1 and TRBJ1-1 provide the parts outside the CDR3, is SAVISQKPSRDICQRGTSLTIQCQVDSQVTMMFWYRQQPGQSLTLIATANQGSEATYESGFVIDKFPISRPNLTFSTLTVSNMSPEDSSIYLCSVDGGFGRKAFFGQGTRLTVV.

This clonotype was counted between two and nine times. The rearrangement joins TRBV6-4 to TRBJ1-1; 7 bases agree with TRBD1. The CDR3 runs to 16 residues. Trimming at V came to 6 bases and at J to 1 base, leaving 11 bases not matched to a gene. CDR1 and CDR2 from the germline V gene are MRHNA and SNTAGT. DNA for the CDR3: TGTGCCAGCAGGACCCAGGACAGGCAGGGGAACACTGAAGCTTTCTTT. This gives the protein CASRTQDRQGNTEAFF.

V gene TRBV5-5 combines with J gene TRBJ2-5, with D uncertain. The CDR3 is made up of 13 amino acids. Germline CDR1 is SGHKS and CDR2 is YYEKEE (reference sequence). V lost 1 base to trimming and J lost 7 bases, with 11 bases between them. CDR3 sequence (DNA): TGTGCCAGCAGCTTGAGGGATTCGAGGACCCAGTACTTC. Amino acid sequence: CASSLRDSRTQYF.

This clonotype was picked up many times. The CDR3 coding sequence is TGTGCCAGCAGCTTGCCTGGGAGTAGCTCCTACGAGCAGTACTTC. Its protein product is CASSLPGSSSYEQYF. The rearrangement uses TRBV5-5 and TRBJ2-7, with D tentatively TRBD2 (5 bases). The length of the CDR3 is 15 residues. The V gene's germline CDR1 is SGHKS and CDR2 YYEKEE (reference sequence). The V gene lost 1 base and the J gene lost 0 bases, with 11 bases spanning the gap.

This chain joins TRBV5-1 and TRBJ2-1, with 8 bases identical to TRBD1. J was trimmed by 7 bases and V by 6 bases; bases with no gene match: 9. Germline V gene lookup returns CDR1 SGHRS and CDR2 YFSETQ. CDR3 length equals 14 residues. DNA of the CDR3: TGCGCCAGCACTGCTGGACAGGGTGGAAATGAGCAGTTCTTC. It translates to CASTAGQGGNEQFF.

At least ten counts were recorded for this clonotype. V and J are TRBV23-1 and TRBJ2-6, with D possibly TRBD1 on 6 matching bases. TRBV23-1 is recorded as an ORF, its role being uncertain. The V end lost 6 bases, the J end lost 3 bases, and 6 bases lay between the germline ends. CDR3 size: 13 residues. CDR3 nucleotides: TGCGCCAGCAGACAGGGTGGGGCCAACGTCCTGACTTTC. Its protein product is CASRQGGANVLTF.

This clonotype was counted ten times or more. The chain recombines TRBV11-1 with TRBJ1-1; no firm D call. CDR1 and CDR2 from the germline V gene are SGHAT and FQDESV (reference sequence). The CDR3 runs to 11 residues. V lost 8 bases and J lost 3, with 7 bases in between. The CDR3 DNA follows: TGTGCCAGCCGGGAGGACACTGAAGCTTTCTTT. Its translation is CASREDTEAFF.

This clonotype was found many times. J is TRBJ2-4 and V is TRBV6-2 or TRBV6-3, with TRBD1 matching 8 bases. The CDR3 is made up of 15 amino acids. The V segment lost 0 bases and the J segment 6 bases; nucleotides outside the gene matches: 4. CDR1 and CDR2 (germline): MNHEY, SVGEGT. The CDR3 DNA follows: TGTGCCAGCAGTTACTCGGGGACAGGCCTAAACATTCAGTACTTC. Residues: CASSYSGTGLNIQYF.

In DNA, the CDR3 is TGTGCCAGCACCCGGTCCAGTACAAACACTGAAGCTTTCTTT. Translation gives CASTRSSTNTEAFF. V gene TRBV6-5 combines with J gene TRBJ1-1, with unresolved D. Trimming stripped 7 bases from V and 2 bases from J, with 14 bases between. Germline-derived CDR1 and CDR2 are MNHEY and SVGAGI. This CDR3 comprises 14 residues.

This clonotype has only a few counts. The chain recombines TRBV12-3 or TRBV12-4 with TRBJ2-1, with 8 bases aligning to TRBD2. The CDR3 is made up of 17 amino acids. Trimming cost V 3 bases and J 0 bases; bases outside gene matches: 7. The CDR3 DNA reads TGTGCCAGCAGTTTCTGGCGGGGGGCGAGCTCCTACAATGAGCAGTTCTTC. Amino acid sequence: CASSFWRGASSYNEQFF.

The chain combines TRBV19 with TRBJ1-1; no reliable D call. V was clipped by 5 bases and J by 0 bases, with 13 bases between them. There are 15 residues in the CDR3. The germline gives CDR1 LNHDA, CDR2 SQIVND (reference sequence). The CDR3 sequence: CASSRAGIMNTEAFF. In nucleotides, the CDR3 is TGTGCCAGTAGTCGGGCGGGAATAATGAACACTGAAGCTTTCTTT.

This chain joins TRBV30 and TRBJ2-5; no clear D. The V gene lost 0 bases and the J gene lost 7 bases, with 12 bases spanning the gap. The CDR3 is 13 residues long. Germline CDR1 is GTSNPN and CDR2 is SVGIG (reference sequence). The CDR3 DNA is TGTGCCTGGAGTGTACGTGGTTCGGGGACCCAGTACTTC. This sequence encodes CAWSVRGSGTQYF. Together with reference TRBV30 and TRBJ2-5, the CDR3 gives the full variable domain: SQTIHQWPATLVQPVGSPLSLECTVEGTSNPNLYWYRQAAGRGLQLLFYSVGIGQISSEVPQNLSASRPQDRQFILSSKKLLLSDSGFYLCAWSVRGSGTQYFGPGTRLLVL.

The CDR3 sequence: CASSTWTGTGETQYF. CDR3 coding DNA: TGTGCCAGCAGCACCTGGACAGGGACGGGGGAGACCCAGTACTTC. V usage is TRBV5-5 and J usage is TRBJ2-5, with 8 positions matching TRBD1. The CDR3 totals 15 residues. Germline V CDR1 and CDR2: SGHKS, YYEKEE (reference sequence). The ends lost 4 bases at V and 5 bases at J; junction bases unmatched: 10.

CDR3 nucleotides: TGTGCCAGCAGCGATACGGAGGATCAGCCCCAGCATTTT. Translation: CASSDTEDQPQHF. The chain combines TRBV7-2 with TRBJ1-5; D is undetermined. The CDR3 runs 13 residues. V was cut by 5 bases and J by 5 bases, with 10 bases left in between. Germline CDR1 reads SGHTA; CDR2 reads FQGNSA.

This clonotype was detected a few times. The rearrangement uses TRBV4-2 and TRBJ2-3, with D possibly TRBD2 on 6 matching bases. The V gene lost 0 bases and the J gene lost 2 bases, with 15 bases spanning the gap. This CDR3 region has 17 residues. Germline V CDR1 and CDR2: LGHNA, YNFKEQ. CDR3 nucleotides: TGTGCCAGCAGCCAAGATCACGGGGGTACCCACACAGATACGCAGTATTTT. It yields the protein CASSQDHGGTHTDTQYF.

The chain is built from TRBV5-1 and TRBJ1-4; possibly TRBD1 for D (5 bases). Germline V gene data show CDR1 as SGHRS and CDR2 as YFSETQ. The CDR3 totals 15 residues. The V end was cut by 4 bases, the J end by 2 bases, with 12 bases between. The DNA for the CDR3 is TGCGCCAGCAGCCGTGGGGGGGACACTAATGAAAAACTGTTTTTT. Translated, it gives CASSRGGDTNEKLFF.

The chain has TRBV5-6 and TRBJ2-7; maybe TRBD1 (6 bases). The germline V gene has CDR1 SGHDT and CDR2 YYEEEE. The CDR3 is made up of 12 amino acids. V dropped 1 base and J dropped 6 bases, with 8 bases sitting between them. The CDR3 nucleotides read TGTGCCAGCAGCTTGCCAGGGGCCGAGCAGTACTTC. Encoded protein: CASSLPGAEQYF.

The CDR3 nucleotides are TGCGCCAGCAGCTTGGGTTATAGCTCCTACGAGCAGTACTTC. Translation: CASSLGYSSYEQYF. The chain employs TRBV5-1 and TRBJ2-7; no clear D. The length of the CDR3 is 14 residues. V was clipped by 0 bases and J by 0 bases, with 7 bases between them. The germline V gene encodes CDR1 SGHRS and CDR2 YFSETQ.